The source of this T cell receptor beta chain is a study of shared clonotypes between healthy human individuals. Overall study findings and caveats: Sequencing depth was expected to affect clonotype sharing among donors.

The CDR3 has 16 amino acids. V was cut by 5 bases and J by 4 bases, with 19 bases left in between. Germline CDR1 is SGHDT and CDR2 is YYEEEE. Tens of thousands of T cell genomes (around 190 ng DNA) went into each sorted-subset replicate. Measured with immunoSEQ multiplex PCR; TCRdb has only the in-frame clones, and not every one. This sample has millions of clones, with over 85% found just once. The donors were adults (healthy and HIV-negative) with no recent acute infections or vaccinations. Adults of Caucasian background living in Nashville, Tennessee made up all donors. Of note for this clone: Its antigen is as yet unknown.

The source of this sequence is a man aged 18 to 29 in good health. The sample was naive CD4+ T cells sorted from blood. Subset given: CD45RA+ positively selected. The V call is TRBV5-6, the J call TRBJ2-4; no clear D gene. CDR3 loop: CASSFPLESPKNIQYF. The CDR3 DNA reads as TGTGCCAGCAGTTTCCCCTTAGAGAGTCCTAAAAACATTCAGTACTTC.